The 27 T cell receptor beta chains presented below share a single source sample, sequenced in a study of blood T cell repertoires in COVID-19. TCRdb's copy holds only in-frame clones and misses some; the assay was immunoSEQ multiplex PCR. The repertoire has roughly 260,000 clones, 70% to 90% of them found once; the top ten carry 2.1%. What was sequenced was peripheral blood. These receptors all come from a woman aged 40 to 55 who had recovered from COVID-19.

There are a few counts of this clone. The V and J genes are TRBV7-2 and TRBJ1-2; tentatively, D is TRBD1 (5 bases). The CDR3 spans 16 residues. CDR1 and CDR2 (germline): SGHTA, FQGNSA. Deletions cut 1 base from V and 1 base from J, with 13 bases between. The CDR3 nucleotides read TGTGCCAGCAGCTTAGGTGGCGGGGGAGGTAACTATGGCTACACCTTC. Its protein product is CASSLGGGGGNYGYTF.

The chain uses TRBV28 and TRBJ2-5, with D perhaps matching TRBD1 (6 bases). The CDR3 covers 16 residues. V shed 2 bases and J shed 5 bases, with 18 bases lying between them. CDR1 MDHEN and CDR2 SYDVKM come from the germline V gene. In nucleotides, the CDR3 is TGTGCCAGCAGTTTAGGACAGATTACAGGAATCGAGACCCAGTACTTC. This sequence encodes CASSLGQITGIETQYF.

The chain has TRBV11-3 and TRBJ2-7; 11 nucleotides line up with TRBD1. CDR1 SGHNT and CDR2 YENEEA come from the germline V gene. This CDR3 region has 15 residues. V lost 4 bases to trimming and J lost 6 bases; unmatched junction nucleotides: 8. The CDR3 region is CASSSLMGTGGEQYF. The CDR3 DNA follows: TGTGCCAGCAGCTCCCTCATGGGGACAGGGGGCGAGCAGTACTTC.

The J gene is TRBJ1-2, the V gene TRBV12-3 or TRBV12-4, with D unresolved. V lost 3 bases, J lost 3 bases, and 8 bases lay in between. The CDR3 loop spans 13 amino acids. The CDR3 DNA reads TGTGCCAGCAGTTTGCGGGGAGACTATGGCTACACCTTC. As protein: CASSLRGDYGYTF.

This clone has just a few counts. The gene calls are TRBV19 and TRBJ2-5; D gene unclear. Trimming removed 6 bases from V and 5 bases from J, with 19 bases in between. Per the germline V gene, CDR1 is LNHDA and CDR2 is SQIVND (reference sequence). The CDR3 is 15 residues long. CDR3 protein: CASSPIPSFAETQYF. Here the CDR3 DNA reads TGTGCCAGTAGCCCAATCCCGTCCTTTGCGGAGACCCAGTACTTC. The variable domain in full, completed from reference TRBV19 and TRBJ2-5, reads DGGITQSPKYLFRKEGQNVTLSCEQNLNHDAMYWYRQDPGQGLRLIYYSQIVNDFQKGDIAEGYSVSREKKESFPLTVTSAQKNPTAFYLCASSPIPSFAETQYFGPGTRLLVL.

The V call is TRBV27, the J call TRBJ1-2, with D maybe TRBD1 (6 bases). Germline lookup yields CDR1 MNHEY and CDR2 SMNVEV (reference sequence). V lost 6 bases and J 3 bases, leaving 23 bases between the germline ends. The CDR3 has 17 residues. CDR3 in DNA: TGTGCCAGCAGGGCTGAGGCAGGGGACTATCTCCACTATGGCTACACCTTC. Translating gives CASRAEAGDYLHYGYTF.

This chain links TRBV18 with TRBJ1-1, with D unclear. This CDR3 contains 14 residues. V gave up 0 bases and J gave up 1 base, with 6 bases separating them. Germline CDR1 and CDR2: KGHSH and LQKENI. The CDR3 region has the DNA TGTGCCAGCTCACCACCCCTGGCGAACACTGAAGCTTTCTTT. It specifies CASSPPLANTEAFF.

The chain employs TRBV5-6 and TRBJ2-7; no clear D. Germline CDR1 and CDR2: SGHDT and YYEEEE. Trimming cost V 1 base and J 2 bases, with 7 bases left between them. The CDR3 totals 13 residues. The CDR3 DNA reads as TGTGCCAGCAGCTTGCCAGAAACCTACGAGCAGTACTTC. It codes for CASSLPETYEQYF.

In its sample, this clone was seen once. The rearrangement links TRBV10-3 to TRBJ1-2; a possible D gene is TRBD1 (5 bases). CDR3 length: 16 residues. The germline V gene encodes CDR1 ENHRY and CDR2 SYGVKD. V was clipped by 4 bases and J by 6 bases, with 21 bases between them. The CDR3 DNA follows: TGTGCCATCAGTGGACCTACCCATGACAGCACCAATGGCTACACCTTC. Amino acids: CAISGPTHDSTNGYTF.

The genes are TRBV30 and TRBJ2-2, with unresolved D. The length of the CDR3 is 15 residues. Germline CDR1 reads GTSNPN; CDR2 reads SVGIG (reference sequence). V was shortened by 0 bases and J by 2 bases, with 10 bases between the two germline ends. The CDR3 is CAWSVGPDNTGELFF. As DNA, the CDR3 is TGTGCCTGGAGTGTTGGGCCAGATAACACCGGGGAGCTGTTTTTT.

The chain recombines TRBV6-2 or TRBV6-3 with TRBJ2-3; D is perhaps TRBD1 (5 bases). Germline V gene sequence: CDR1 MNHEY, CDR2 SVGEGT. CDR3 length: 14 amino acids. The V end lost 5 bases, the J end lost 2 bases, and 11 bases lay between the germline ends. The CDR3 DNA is TGTGCCAGCAGTCCGTCAGGGAACACAGATACGCAGTATTTT. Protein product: CASSPSGNTDTQYF.

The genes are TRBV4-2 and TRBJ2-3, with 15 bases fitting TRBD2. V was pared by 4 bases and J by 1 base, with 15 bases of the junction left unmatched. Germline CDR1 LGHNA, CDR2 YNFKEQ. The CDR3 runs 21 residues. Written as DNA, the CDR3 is TGTGCCAGCAGCCGGGAGGGACTAGCGGGAGGCGGGTCCTACGGCACAGATACGCAGTATTTT. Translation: CASSREGLAGGGSYGTDTQYF.

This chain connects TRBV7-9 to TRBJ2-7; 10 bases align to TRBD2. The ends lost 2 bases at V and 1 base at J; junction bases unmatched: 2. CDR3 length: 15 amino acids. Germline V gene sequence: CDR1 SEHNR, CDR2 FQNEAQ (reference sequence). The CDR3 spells CASSLRTSGSYEQYF. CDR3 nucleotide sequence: TGTGCCAGCAGCTTACGGACTAGCGGATCCTACGAGCAGTACTTC.

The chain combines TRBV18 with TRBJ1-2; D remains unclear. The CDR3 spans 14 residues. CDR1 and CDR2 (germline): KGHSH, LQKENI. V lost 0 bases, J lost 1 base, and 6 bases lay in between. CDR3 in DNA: TGTGCCAGCTCACCACCCGAACTTAACTATGGCTACACCTTC. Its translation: CASSPPELNYGYTF.

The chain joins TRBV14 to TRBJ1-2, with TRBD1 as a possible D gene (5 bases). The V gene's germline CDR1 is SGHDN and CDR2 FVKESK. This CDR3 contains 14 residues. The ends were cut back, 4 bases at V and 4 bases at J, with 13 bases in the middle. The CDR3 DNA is TGTGCCAGCAGCCCGGACAAGACCGTCTATGGCTACACCTTC. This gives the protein CASSPDKTVYGYTF. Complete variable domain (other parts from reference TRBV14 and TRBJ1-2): EAGVTQFPSHSVIEKGQTVTLRCDPISGHDNLYWYRRVMGKEIKFLLHFVKESKQDESGMPNNRFLAERTGGTYSTLKVQPAELEDSGVYFCASSPDKTVYGYTFGSGTRLTVV.

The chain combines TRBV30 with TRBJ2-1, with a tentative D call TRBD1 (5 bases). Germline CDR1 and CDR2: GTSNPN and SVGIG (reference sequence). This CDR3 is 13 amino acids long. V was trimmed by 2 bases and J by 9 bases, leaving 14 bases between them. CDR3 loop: CAWSPLRGGEQFF. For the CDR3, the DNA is TGTGCCTGGAGTCCTTTAAGGGGTGGTGAGCAGTTCTTC.

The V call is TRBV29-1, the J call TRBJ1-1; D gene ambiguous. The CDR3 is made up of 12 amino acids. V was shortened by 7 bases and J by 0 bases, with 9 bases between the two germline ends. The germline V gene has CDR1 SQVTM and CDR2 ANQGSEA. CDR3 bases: TGCAGCGCCCACCGGTTGAACACTGAAGCTTTCTTT. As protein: CSAHRLNTEAFF.

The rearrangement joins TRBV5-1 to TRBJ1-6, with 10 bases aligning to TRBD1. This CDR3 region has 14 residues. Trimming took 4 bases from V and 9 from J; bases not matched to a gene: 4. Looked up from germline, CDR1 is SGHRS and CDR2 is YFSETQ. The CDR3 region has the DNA TGCGCCAGCAGCACCGGGACAGGGGCTTCACCCCTCCACTTT. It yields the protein CASSTGTGASPLHF.

The CDR3 protein is CASSLNRDSNQPQHF. The DNA for the CDR3 is TGTGCCAGCAGCTTAAACAGGGATAGCAATCAGCCCCAGCATTTT. V is TRBV7-2 and J is TRBJ1-5, with D maybe TRBD1 (6 bases). With 2 bases removed from V and 0 bases from J, the gap between germline ends came to 8 bases. CDR3 length: 15 amino acids. CDR1 and CDR2 from the germline V gene are SGHTA and FQGNSA.

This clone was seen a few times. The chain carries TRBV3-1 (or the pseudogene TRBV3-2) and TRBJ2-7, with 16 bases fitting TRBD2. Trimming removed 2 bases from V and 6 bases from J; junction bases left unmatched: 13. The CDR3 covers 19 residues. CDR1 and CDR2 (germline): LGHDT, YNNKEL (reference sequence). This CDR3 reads CASSQQGTSGGAVSSEQYF. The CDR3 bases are TGTGCCAGCAGCCAACAAGGGACTAGCGGGGGGGCCGTGTCTTCCGAGCAGTACTTC.

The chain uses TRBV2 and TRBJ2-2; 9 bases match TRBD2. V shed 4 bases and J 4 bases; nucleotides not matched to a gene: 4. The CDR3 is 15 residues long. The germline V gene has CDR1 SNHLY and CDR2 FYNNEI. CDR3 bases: TGTGCCAGCAGTGTTCCTAGCGGGGTCACCGGGGAGCTGTTTTTT. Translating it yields CASSVPSGVTGELFF. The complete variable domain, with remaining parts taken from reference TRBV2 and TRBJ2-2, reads EPEVTQTPSHQVTQMGQEVILRCVPISNHLYFYWYRQILGQKVEFLVSFYNNEISEKSEIFDDQFSVERPDGSNFTLKIRSTKLEDSAMYFCASSVPSGVTGELFFGEGSRLTVL.

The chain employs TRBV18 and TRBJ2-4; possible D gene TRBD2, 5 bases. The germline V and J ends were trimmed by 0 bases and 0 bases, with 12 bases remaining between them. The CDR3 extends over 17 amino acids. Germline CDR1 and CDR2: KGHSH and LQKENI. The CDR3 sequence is CASSPPQEAKAKNIQYF. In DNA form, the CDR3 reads TGTGCCAGCTCACCACCCCAGGAGGCTAAAGCCAAAAACATTCAGTACTTC.

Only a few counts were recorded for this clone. CDR3 coding DNA: TGCGCCAGCAGCTTGGACCTACAGGGGGCCGGGGAGCTGTTTTTT. Translation: CASSLDLQGAGELFF. The chain uses TRBV5-1 and TRBJ2-2, with 8 positions matching TRBD1. V lost 0 bases, J lost 6 bases, and 4 bases stayed unmatched. This CDR3 is 15 amino acids long. The germline gives CDR1 SGHRS, CDR2 YFSETQ.

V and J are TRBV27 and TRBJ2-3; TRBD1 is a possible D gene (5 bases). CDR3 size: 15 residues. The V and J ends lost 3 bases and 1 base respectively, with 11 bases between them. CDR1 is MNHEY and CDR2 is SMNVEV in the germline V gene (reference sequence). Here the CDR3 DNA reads TGTGCCAGCAGTTTGGTCAGGGCTCGCACAGATACGCAGTATTTT. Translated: CASSLVRARTDTQYF.

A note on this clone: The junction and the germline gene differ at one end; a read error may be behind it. The CDR3 loop is CASSLGRSEHRGAVF. In nucleotides, the CDR3 is TGTGCCAGCAGCCTAGGGAGGAGCGAACACCGGGGAGCTGTTTTT. The chain joins TRBV11-3 to TRBJ2-2; the D gene is possibly TRBD2 (6 bases). The CDR3 is 15 residues long. CDR1 is SGHNT, CDR2 YENEEA, per germline.

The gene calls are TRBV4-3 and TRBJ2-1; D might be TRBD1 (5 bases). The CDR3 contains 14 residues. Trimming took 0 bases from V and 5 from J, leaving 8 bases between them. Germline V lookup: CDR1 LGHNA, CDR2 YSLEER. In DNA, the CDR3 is TGCGCCAGCAGCCAAGACAGGGCTGACAATGAGCAGTTCTTC. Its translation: CASSQDRADNEQFF.

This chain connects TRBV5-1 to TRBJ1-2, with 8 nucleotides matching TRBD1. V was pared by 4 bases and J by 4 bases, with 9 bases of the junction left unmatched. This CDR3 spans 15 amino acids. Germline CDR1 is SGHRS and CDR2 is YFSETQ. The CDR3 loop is CASSRGQGEVYGYTF. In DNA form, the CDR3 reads TGCGCCAGCAGCCGTGGACAGGGCGAAGTCTATGGCTACACCTTC.